This TCR beta chain appears in the sequencing data of a study of blood T cell repertoires in COVID-19. Using immunoSEQ multiplex PCR, the repertoire was profiled, and TCRdb retains in-frame clones only, with some absent. In the table there are 400,000 or so clones, around nine tenths of which are singletons. This clone was picked up one time. CDR1 is SGHTA and CDR2 is FQGNSA in the germline V gene. The CDR3 has 14 amino acids. The V segment lost 5 bases and the J segment 6 bases; nucleotides outside the gene matches: 5. Sequenced input: peripheral blood. This receptor was taken from a woman in her thirties or forties with COVID-19, enrolled during active disease. The chain has TRBV7-2 and TRBJ2-5, with TRBD2 matching over 11 bases. CDR3 sequence reads: CASSPGLAVQTQYF. The CDR3, as DNA: TGTGCCAGCAGCCCGGGACTAGCGGTCCAGACCCAGTACTTC.